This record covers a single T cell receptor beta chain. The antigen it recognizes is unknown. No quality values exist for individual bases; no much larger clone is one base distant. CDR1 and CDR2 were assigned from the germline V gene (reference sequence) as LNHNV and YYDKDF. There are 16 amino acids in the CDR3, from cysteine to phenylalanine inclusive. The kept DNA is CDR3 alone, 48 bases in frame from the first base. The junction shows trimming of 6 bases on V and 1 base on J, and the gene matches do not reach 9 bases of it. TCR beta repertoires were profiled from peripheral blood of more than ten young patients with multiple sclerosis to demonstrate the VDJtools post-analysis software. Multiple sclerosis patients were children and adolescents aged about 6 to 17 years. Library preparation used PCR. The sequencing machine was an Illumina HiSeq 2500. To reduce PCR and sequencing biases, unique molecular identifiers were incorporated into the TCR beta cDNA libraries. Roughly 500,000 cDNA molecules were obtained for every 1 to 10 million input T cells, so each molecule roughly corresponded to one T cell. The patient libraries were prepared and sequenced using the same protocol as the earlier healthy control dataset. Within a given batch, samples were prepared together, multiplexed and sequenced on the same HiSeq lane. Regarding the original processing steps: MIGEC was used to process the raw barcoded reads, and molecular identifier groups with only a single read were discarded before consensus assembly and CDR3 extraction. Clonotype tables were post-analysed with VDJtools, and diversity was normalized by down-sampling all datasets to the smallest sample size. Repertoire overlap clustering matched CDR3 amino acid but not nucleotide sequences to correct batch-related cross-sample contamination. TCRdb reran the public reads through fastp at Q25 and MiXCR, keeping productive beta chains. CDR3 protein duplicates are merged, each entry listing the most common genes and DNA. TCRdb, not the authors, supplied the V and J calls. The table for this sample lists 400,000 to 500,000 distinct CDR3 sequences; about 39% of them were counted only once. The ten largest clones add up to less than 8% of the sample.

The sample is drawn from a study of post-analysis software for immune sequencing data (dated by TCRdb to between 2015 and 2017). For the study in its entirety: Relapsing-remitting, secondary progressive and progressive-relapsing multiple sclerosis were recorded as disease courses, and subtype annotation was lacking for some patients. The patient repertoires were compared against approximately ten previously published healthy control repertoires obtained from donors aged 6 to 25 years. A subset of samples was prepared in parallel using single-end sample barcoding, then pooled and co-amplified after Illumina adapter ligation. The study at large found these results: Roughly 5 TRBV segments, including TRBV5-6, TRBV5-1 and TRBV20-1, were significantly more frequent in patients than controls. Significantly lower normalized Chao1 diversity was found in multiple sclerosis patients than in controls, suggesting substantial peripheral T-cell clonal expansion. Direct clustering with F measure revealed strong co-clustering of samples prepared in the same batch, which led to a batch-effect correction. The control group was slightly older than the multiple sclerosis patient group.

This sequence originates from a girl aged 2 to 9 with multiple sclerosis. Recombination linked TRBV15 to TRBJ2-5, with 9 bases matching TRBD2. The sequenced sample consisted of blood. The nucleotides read TGTGCCACCAGGGGATGGCTAGCGGGATCCCAAGAGACCCAGTACTTC. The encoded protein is CATRGWLAGSQETQYF.